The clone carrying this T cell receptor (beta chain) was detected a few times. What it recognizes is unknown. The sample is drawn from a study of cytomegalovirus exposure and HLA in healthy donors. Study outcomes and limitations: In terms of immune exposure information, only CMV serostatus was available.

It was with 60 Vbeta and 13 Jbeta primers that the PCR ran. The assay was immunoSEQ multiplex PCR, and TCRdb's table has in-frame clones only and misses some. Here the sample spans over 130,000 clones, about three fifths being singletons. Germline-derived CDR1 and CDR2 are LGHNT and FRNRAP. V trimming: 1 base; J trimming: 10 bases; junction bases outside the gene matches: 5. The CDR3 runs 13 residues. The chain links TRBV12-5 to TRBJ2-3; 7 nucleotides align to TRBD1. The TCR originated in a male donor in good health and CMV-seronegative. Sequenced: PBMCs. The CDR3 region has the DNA TGTGCTAGTGGTTTGGACGGGACAGCACCGCAGTATTTT. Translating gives CASGLDGTAPQYF.